This T cell receptor beta chain was recovered during a study of molecular identifiers for immune sequencing clone quantification (dated by TCRdb to the late 2010s). For the study in its entirety: For a replicate experiment, RNA from roughly 21,000 or 96,000 naive CD8 T cells was divided into five aliquots, of which four were sequenced. This methods study benchmarked molecular-identifier clustering-based TCR repertoire sequencing (MIDCIRS) and TCR RNA copy counting, using CD8 T cells to do so.

Libraries of naive CD8 T cells were built from around 20,000 to 1,000,000 sorted cells, with 10%, 30% or 50% of the purified RNA used. Naive CD8 T cells, defined as CD8+CD4-CCR7+CD45RA+, were FACS-sorted into RLT Plus buffer on a BD FACSAria II. Roughly ten TCR copies' worth of Jurkat RNA were spiked into roughly 17,000-1,100,000 naive CD8 T cell samples to test detection sensitivity. CD8 T cells were enriched using RosetteSep CD8+ T Cell Enrichment Cocktail and Ficoll-Paque, and the enriched cells then underwent ACK red cell lysis. With respect to this clonotype: Its cognate antigen has yet to be identified. No base quality information exists; no much larger clone differs at one position.

Library creation used PCR. Instrument on record: NextSeq 500. Preparation of bulk TCR libraries followed a previously described approach, with the TCR primers listed in Table S5. Purification of total RNA was performed with the Qiagen AllPrep DNA/RNA kit. Reads from multiple sequencing runs of the same library were pooled before analysis. Under the source paper's analysis protocol: Reads were retained only if the reads had an exact TCR constant sequence, and the retained reads were trimmed to 150 nt and grouped according to their 12-nt molecular barcodes. Reads in each barcode group were sub-clustered using a 15% Levenshtein threshold, and a quality-weighted consensus sequence was built for each RNA molecule. Non-functional sequences were filtered out, along with any lower-count sequence sitting one edit away from another sequence. Barcode sub-clusters with fewer than 20% of the maximum read count were removed, based on fitting two negative binomial distributions. TCRdb reprocessing: public reads trimmed at Q25 with fastp, clones called with MiXCR, in-frame beta chains kept. All rows with the same CDR3 protein become a single entry with the most common DNA and genes. TCRdb's processing, not the authors' own work, is the source of the V and J calls. For this sample there are 490,000 or so distinct CDR3 sequences; around 25% appear just once. In total, the top ten clones hold around 0.79% of the sample.

The germline ends are 15 bases apart after V is trimmed by 9 bases and J by 0 bases. The CDR3 contains 15 residues, cysteine and phenylalanine counted. Here the CDR3 DNA is all that survives: 45 bases in frame from base 1. Paper-wide results and their limitations: When barcode sub-clustering was omitted, TCR diversity was inflated by chimeric consensus sequences, with chimeras reaching as high as 47%. The naive libraries included spiked-in Jurkat TCR RNA (around nine copies' worth), and this Jurkat TCR RNA is not part of the donor repertoire. Highly expanded clone sizes could be underestimated if identical TCR molecules share a barcode. Modeling estimated about three recovered TCR RNA copies per cell, compared with 8.5 to 10 by digital PCR, which implies about 32% capture efficiency. Clones above 20 RNA copies held over 97% of molecules in CMV-specific effector cells but under 1% in naive cells. Spiked-in Jurkat TCR RNA equivalent to a single cell was reported to be detectable even among approximately 1 million naive CD8 T cells.

This TCR was recovered from a human donor in good health. Some libraries in this study had Jurkat cell RNA spiked in. The chain couples TRBV12-3 or TRBV12-4 to TRBJ1-5; the D gene is not confidently resolved. Input material: naive CD8+ T cells from blood, with Jurkat cell RNA spiked in. The meaning of the sample's cell subset or site label: FACS-sorted CD8+CD4-CCR7+CD45RA+ naive T cells. The nucleotides are TGTGCCAGTAGTAGAGGTGCAGATAGCAATCAGCCCCAGCATTTT. It translates as CASSRGADSNQPQHF.